The 31 T cell receptor beta chains below come from one sample, sequenced in a study of siplizumab effects on memory and regulatory T cells. Only in-frame clones appear in the TCRdb table, and some are missing; sequencing was by immunoSEQ multiplex PCR. The data hold tens of thousands of clones, with roughly 90% observed a single time. The sequenced material came from naive CD4+ T cells sorted from blood. The receptor set was obtained from a human donor in good health.

The genes are TRBV9 and TRBJ1-1, with D possibly TRBD1 on 6 matching bases. Trimming removed 3 bases at V and 2 bases at J, with 11 bases between. Germline V gene data show CDR1 as SGDLS and CDR2 as YYNGEE. This CDR3 has 14 amino acids. The CDR3 DNA reads TGTGCCAGCAGCGACGGACAGCCAAACACTGAAGCTTTCTTT. Translation: CASSDGQPNTEAFF.

The chain links TRBV30 to TRBJ1-1; 7 bases agree with TRBD1. Trimming at V came to 3 bases and at J to 7 bases, leaving 5 bases not matched to a gene. Per the germline V gene, CDR1 is GTSNPN and CDR2 is SVGIG (reference sequence). CDR3 length: 12 residues. In nucleotides, the CDR3 is TGTGCCTGGAGCAGGGGGTTCAATGAAGCTTTCTTT. This gives the protein CAWSRGFNEAFF.

This chain uses TRBV14 with TRBJ2-5; D is uncertain. The CDR3 spans 12 residues. Trimming took 1 base from V and 7 from J, leaving 7 bases between them. Germline V gene data show CDR1 as SGHDN and CDR2 as FVKESK. CDR3 DNA sequence: TGTGCCAGCAGCCAAGGTCCGGGGACCCAGTACTTC. As protein: CASSQGPGTQYF.

V and J are TRBV4-1 and TRBJ2-7; D unclear. Germline lookup yields CDR1 MGHRA and CDR2 YSYEKL. The CDR3 covers 11 residues. Trimming pared 2 bases from V and 3 bases from J, leaving 2 bases between. The CDR3 DNA reads TGCGCCAGCAGCCAAAACTACGAGCAGTACTTC. This codes for CASSQNYEQYF.

V and J are TRBV5-5 and TRBJ2-3, with unresolved D. With 0 bases removed from V and 1 base from J, the gap between germline ends came to 3 bases. The length of the CDR3 is 13 residues. Germline loops: CDR1 SGHKS, CDR2 YYEKEE (reference sequence). This chain's CDR3 is CASSLEGTDTQYF. The CDR3, as DNA: TGTGCCAGCAGCTTGGAGGGCACAGATACGCAGTATTTT.

This sequence joins TRBV19 and TRBJ1-4, with D maybe TRBD1 (5 bases). Trimming pared 6 bases from V and 1 base from J, leaving 12 bases between. The CDR3 loop spans 15 amino acids. Germline V gene sequence: CDR1 LNHDA, CDR2 SQIVND (reference sequence). As DNA, the CDR3 is TGTGCCAGTAGCACTACAGGTGGAACTAATGAAAAACTGTTTTTT. It encodes CASSTTGGTNEKLFF.

This chain joins TRBV11-1 and TRBJ2-4; D remains ambiguous. The CDR3 has 14 amino acids. Germline CDR1 reads SGHAT; CDR2 reads FQDESV (reference sequence). V was shortened by 2 bases and J by 6 bases, with 11 bases between the two germline ends. The CDR3 DNA sequence: TGTGCCAGCAGCTTAATAGGACGCTTAAACATTCAGTACTTC. Translation gives CASSLIGRLNIQYF.

The chain recombines TRBV4-2 with TRBJ1-4; D gene unclear. The germline V gene has CDR1 LGHNA and CDR2 YNFKEQ. There are 16 residues in the CDR3. The germline V and J ends were trimmed by 0 bases and 2 bases, with 10 bases remaining between them. This CDR3 reads CASSQDRVGTNEKLFF. The CDR3 bases are TGTGCCAGCAGCCAAGATCGCGTTGGGACTAATGAAAAACTGTTTTTT.

The CDR3 coding sequence is TGTGCCAGCAGGAATTGGCAGGATGGTAATTCACCCCTCCACTTT. Residues: CASRNWQDGNSPLHF. This rearrangement joins TRBV2 to TRBJ1-6, with D unresolved. The CDR3 runs to 15 residues. Per germline, CDR1 SNHLY and CDR2 FYNNEI. V lost 6 bases and J 6 bases, leaving 15 bases between the germline ends.

This sequence joins TRBV27 and TRBJ1-1; possible D gene TRBD1, 5 bases. Germline V gene lookup returns CDR1 MNHEY and CDR2 SMNVEV (reference sequence). V was pared by 0 bases and J by 5 bases, with 13 bases between. This CDR3 is built from 15 residues. CDR3 region: CASSLSAGMGTEAFF. The CDR3 nucleotides are TGTGCCAGCAGTTTATCGGCAGGGATGGGTACTGAAGCTTTCTTT.

The table lists this clone with a count of one. This chain connects TRBV11-2 to TRBJ2-1, with no clear D. The CDR3 covers 13 residues. Trimming cost V 2 bases and J 9 bases, with 11 bases left between them. Germline V gene data show CDR1 as SGHAT and CDR2 as FQNNGV. The CDR3 region has the DNA TGTGCCAGCAGCTTATCAGCCCATAGTGAGCAGTTCTTC. Encoded protein: CASSLSAHSEQFF.

The V gene is TRBV7-9, the J gene TRBJ1-2; 10 bases align to TRBD1. With V trimmed by 4 bases and J by 5 bases, 7 bases remained unmatched. Per the germline V gene, CDR1 is SEHNR and CDR2 is FQNEAQ (reference sequence). There are 15 residues in the CDR3. Written as DNA, the CDR3 is TGTGCCAGCAGCTACAGACCGGGACAGGGGTATGGCTACACCTTC. Protein product: CASSYRPGQGYGYTF.

Written as DNA, the CDR3 is TGTGCCACCAGCAGAGATTTTGTTATGAACACTGAAGCTTTCTTT. Its translation is CATSRDFVMNTEAFF. The chain couples TRBV15 to TRBJ1-1; no firm D call. The germline CDR1 and CDR2 sequences are LNHNV and YYDKDF (reference sequence). The CDR3 is 15 residues long. The V end lost 0 bases, the J end lost 0 bases, and 8 bases lay between the germline ends.

The rearrangement links TRBV18 to TRBJ2-5; D is unclear. In germline, CDR1 is KGHSH, CDR2 LQKENI. This CDR3 is built from 13 residues. The V end was cut by 0 bases, the J end by 1 base, with 3 bases between. CDR3 residues: CASSPPGQETQYF. As DNA, the CDR3 is TGTGCCAGCTCACCACCGGGCCAAGAGACCCAGTACTTC.

The genes are TRBV13 and TRBJ1-1; D unresolved. There are 17 residues in the CDR3. The germline V gene has CDR1 PRHDT and CDR2 FYEKMQ (reference sequence). With 5 bases removed from V and 8 bases from J, the gap between germline ends came to 27 bases. The CDR3 DNA reads TGTGCCAGCAGCCTTCCGATACCGTTAATAATGGACCCAGAAGCTTTCTTT. The encoded protein is CASSLPIPLIMDPEAFF.

The V and J genes are TRBV15 and TRBJ1-5, with D maybe TRBD1 (6 bases). Trimming stripped 1 base from V and 4 bases from J, with 11 bases between. The germline V gene encodes CDR1 LNHNV and CDR2 YYDKDF (reference sequence). The CDR3 has 15 amino acids. In DNA form, the CDR3 reads TGTGCCACCAGCAGAGGGGGGGCAGGTAATCAGCCCCAGCATTTT. Translation: CATSRGGAGNQPQHF.

The gene calls are TRBV7-2 and TRBJ1-6; D remains ambiguous. V was shortened by 2 bases and J by 8 bases, with 13 bases between the two germline ends. The germline gives CDR1 SGHTA, CDR2 FQGNSA. The CDR3 runs 15 residues. The CDR3 sequence: CASSLTGGPDSPLHF. CDR3 nucleotides: TGTGCCAGCAGCTTAACCGGCGGGCCCGATTCACCCCTCCACTTT.

The chain combines TRBV29-1 with TRBJ1-2; 8 bases fit TRBD1. The germline V gene has CDR1 SQVTM and CDR2 ANQGSEA. The ends lost 6 bases at V and 6 bases at J; junction bases unmatched: 9. The CDR3 contains 13 residues. The CDR3 DNA reads TGCAGCGTAGAACAGGGGGGTAGTGATGGCTACACCTTC. Translating gives CSVEQGGSDGYTF.

J is TRBJ1-4 and V is TRBV7-9; no firm D call. Germline assignment: CDR1 SEHNR and CDR2 FQNEAQ (reference sequence). V was trimmed by 0 bases and J by 7 bases, leaving 12 bases between them. The CDR3 has 15 residues. DNA for the CDR3: TGTGCCAGCAGCTTAGCTATGGGAAGTAGTGAAAAACTGTTTTTT. It translates to CASSLAMGSSEKLFF.

The chain has TRBV7-2 and TRBJ1-2; D is ambiguous. Trimming cost V 1 base and J 6 bases, with 9 bases left between them. The germline V gene has CDR1 SGHTA and CDR2 FQGNSA. This CDR3 spans 13 amino acids. The CDR3 DNA follows: TGTGCCAGCAGCTTAGTAGGACGAGATGGCTACACCTTC. Protein: CASSLVGRDGYTF.

V and J are TRBV9 and TRBJ2-1; the match to TRBD2 covers 8 bases. This CDR3 has 15 amino acids. Trimming cost V 1 base and J 4 bases; bases outside gene matches: 4. Looked up from germline, CDR1 is SGDLS and CDR2 is YYNGEE. The CDR3 bases are TGTGCCAGCAGCGTACGGGAGGGCCTATACAATGAGCAGTTCTTC. Translation gives CASSVREGLYNEQFF. The whole variable domain, remainder taken from reference TRBV9 and TRBJ2-1, is DSGVTQTPKHLITATGQRVTLRCSPRSGDLSVYWYQQSLDQGLQFLIQYYNGEERAKGNILERFSAQQFPDLHSELNLSSLELGDSALYFCASSVREGLYNEQFFGPGTRLTVL.

This rearrangement joins TRBV2 to TRBJ2-1; the D is unclear. Germline V lookup: CDR1 SNHLY, CDR2 FYNNEI. With 1 base removed from V and 6 bases from J, the gap between germline ends came to 16 bases. The CDR3 spans 16 residues. The DNA of the CDR3 is TGTGCCAGCAGTGAAGAAAGGGCCCCTCAAATCAATGAGCAGTTCTTC. As protein: CASSEERAPQINEQFF.

This sequence joins TRBV6-1 and TRBJ1-2; 7 bases fit TRBD1. With V trimmed by 3 bases and J by 7 bases, 8 bases remained unmatched. Germline CDR1 MNHNS, CDR2 SASEGT. The CDR3 totals 14 residues. The CDR3 DNA sequence: TGTGCCAGCAGTGATATTGCAGGGGGGACTGGCTACACCTTC. It encodes CASSDIAGGTGYTF.

The chain carries TRBV1 and TRBJ2-5; TRBD1 was called by the table and not checked on the DNA. With the DNA end fitting TRBJ2-7 better, the J assignment may be wrong. TRBV1 constitutes a pseudogene. This CDR3 is built from 14 residues. This CDR3 is CTSSPSAGVNEQYF. The CDR3 nucleotides are TGCACCAGCAGCCCATCAGCAGGGGTAAACGAGCAGTACTTC.

V usage is TRBV14 and J usage is TRBJ2-3; D assignment may be TRBD1 or TRBD2 (5 bases each). CDR1 and CDR2 from the germline V gene are SGHDN and FVKESK. The V end lost 8 bases, the J end lost 0 bases, and 12 bases lay between the germline ends. This CDR3 spans 14 amino acids. The CDR3 nucleotides read TGTGCCAGCGCCGGGGACCGAAGCACAGATACGCAGTATTTT. Its translation is CASAGDRSTDTQYF. The whole variable domain, filled in from reference TRBV14 and TRBJ2-3, reads EAGVTQFPSHSVIEKGQTVTLRCDPISGHDNLYWYRRVMGKEIKFLLHFVKESKQDESGMPNNRFLAERTGGTYSTLKVQPAELEDSGVYFCASAGDRSTDTQYFGPGTRLTVL.

The rearrangement uses TRBV9 and TRBJ2-1; 10 bases are a match to TRBD2. V trimming: 0 bases; J trimming: 4 bases; junction bases outside the gene matches: 7. The CDR3 extends over 17 amino acids. Germline V lookup: CDR1 SGDLS, CDR2 YYNGEE. CDR3 sequence: CASSVEHGTSAYNEQFF. In DNA form, the CDR3 reads TGTGCCAGCAGCGTAGAACATGGGACTAGCGCGTACAATGAGCAGTTCTTC.

The genes are TRBV7-2 and TRBJ1-2; a weak D match, TRBD1 (6 bases). The CDR3 sequence is 14 residues long. The germline gives CDR1 SGHTA, CDR2 FQGNSA. Trimming took 4 bases from V and 0 from J, leaving 9 bases between them. The CDR3 reads CASSSNRANYGYTF. The CDR3 DNA is TGTGCCAGCAGCTCGAACAGGGCTAACTATGGCTACACCTTC.

This sequence joins TRBV5-1 and TRBJ2-2; tentatively, D is TRBD1 (5 bases). The CDR3 consists of 15 residues. Germline CDR1 reads SGHRS; CDR2 reads YFSETQ. V was shortened by 7 bases and J by 3 bases, with 16 bases between the two germline ends. The CDR3 loop reads CASASSRADTGELFF. Here the CDR3 DNA reads TGCGCCAGCGCTAGTAGCAGGGCGGACACCGGGGAGCTGTTTTTT.

V usage is TRBV5-5 and J usage is TRBJ2-7; 8 positions match TRBD2. This CDR3 has 13 residues. J lost 6 bases, V lost 4 bases, and 6 bases had no gene match. Looked up from germline, CDR1 is SGHKS and CDR2 is YYEKEE (reference sequence). The CDR3: CASSTPGGSEQYF. The CDR3 nucleotides are TGTGCCAGCAGCACCCCGGGAGGGAGCGAGCAGTACTTC.

The V call is TRBV7-9, the J call TRBJ2-4, with D uncertain. CDR1 SEHNR and CDR2 FQNEAQ come from the germline V gene (reference sequence). The CDR3 runs to 13 residues. The V gene lost 8 bases and the J gene lost 5 bases, with 13 bases spanning the gap. CDR3 residues: CASASYQENIQYF. The DNA of the CDR3 is TGTGCCAGCGCCTCGTATCAGGAAAACATTCAGTACTTC.

J is TRBJ1-2 and V is TRBV27, with 8 bases matching TRBD1. The germline V gene has CDR1 MNHEY and CDR2 SMNVEV (reference sequence). The CDR3 length is 12 residues. With V trimmed by 8 bases and J by 6 bases, 5 bases remained unmatched. This chain's CDR3 is CASPTGDHGYTF. The CDR3 DNA reads as TGTGCCAGCCCGACAGGGGACCATGGCTACACCTTC.